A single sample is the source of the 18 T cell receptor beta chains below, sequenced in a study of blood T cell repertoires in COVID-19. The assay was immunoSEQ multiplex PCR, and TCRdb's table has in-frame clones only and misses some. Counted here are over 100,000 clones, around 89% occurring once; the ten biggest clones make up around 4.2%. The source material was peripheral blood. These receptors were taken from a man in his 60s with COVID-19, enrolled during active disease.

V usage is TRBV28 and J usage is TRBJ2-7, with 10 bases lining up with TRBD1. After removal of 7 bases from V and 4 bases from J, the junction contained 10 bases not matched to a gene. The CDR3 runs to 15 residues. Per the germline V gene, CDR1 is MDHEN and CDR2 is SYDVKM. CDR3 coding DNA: TGTGCCAGCACCCCCTCCGGGACAGGGGCTTACGAGCAGTACTTC. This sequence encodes CASTPSGTGAYEQYF.

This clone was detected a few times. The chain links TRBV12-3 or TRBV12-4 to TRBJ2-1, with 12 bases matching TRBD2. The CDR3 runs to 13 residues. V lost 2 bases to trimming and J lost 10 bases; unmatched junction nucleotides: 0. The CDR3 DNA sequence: TGTGCCAGCAGTTTAACTAGCGGGGGGGAGCAGTTCTTC. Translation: CASSLTSGGEQFF.

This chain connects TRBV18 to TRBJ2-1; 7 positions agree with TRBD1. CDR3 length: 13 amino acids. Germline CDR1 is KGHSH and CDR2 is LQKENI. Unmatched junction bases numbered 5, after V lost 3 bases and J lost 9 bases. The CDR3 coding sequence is TGTGCCAGCTCACCGGAACAGGGGATTGAGCAGTTCTTC. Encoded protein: CASSPEQGIEQFF. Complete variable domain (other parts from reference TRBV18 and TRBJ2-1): NAGVMQNPRHLVRRRGQEARLRCSPMKGHSHVYWYRQLPEEGLKFMVYLQKENIIDESGMPKERFSAEFPKEGPSILRIQQVVRGDSAAYFCASSPEQGIEQFFGPGTRLTVL.

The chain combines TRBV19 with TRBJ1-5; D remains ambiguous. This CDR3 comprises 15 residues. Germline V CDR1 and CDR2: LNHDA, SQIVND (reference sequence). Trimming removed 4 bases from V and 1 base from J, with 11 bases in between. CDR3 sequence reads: CASSRGGSSNQPQHF. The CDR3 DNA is TGTGCCAGTAGTAGGGGAGGAAGCAGCAATCAGCCCCAGCATTTT.

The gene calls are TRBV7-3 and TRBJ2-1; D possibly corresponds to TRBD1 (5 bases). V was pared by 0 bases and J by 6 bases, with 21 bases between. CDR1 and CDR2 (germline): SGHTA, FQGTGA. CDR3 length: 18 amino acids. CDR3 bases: TGTGCCAGCAGCTTAACGGCCTCCGGCCAGGGATTGGGCAATGAGCAGTTCTTC. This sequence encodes CASSLTASGQGLGNEQFF. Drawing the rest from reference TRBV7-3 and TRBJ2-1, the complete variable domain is GAGVSQTPSNKVTEKGKYVELRCDPISGHTALYWYRQSLGQGPEFLIYFQGTGAADDSGLPNDRFFAVRPEGSVSTLKIQRTERGDSAVYLCASSLTASGQGLGNEQFFGPGTRLTVL.

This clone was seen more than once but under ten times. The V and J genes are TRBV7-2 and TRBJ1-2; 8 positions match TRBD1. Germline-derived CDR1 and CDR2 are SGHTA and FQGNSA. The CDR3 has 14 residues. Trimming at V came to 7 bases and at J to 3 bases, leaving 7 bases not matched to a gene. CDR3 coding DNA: TGTGCCAGCAACACAGGGGGTATAGACTATGGCTACACCTTC. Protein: CASNTGGIDYGYTF.

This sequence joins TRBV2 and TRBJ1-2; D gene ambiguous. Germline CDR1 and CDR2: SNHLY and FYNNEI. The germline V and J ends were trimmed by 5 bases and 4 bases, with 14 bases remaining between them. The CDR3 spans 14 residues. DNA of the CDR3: TGTGCCAGCAGTATGGGAGGCAGTGTCTATGGCTACACCTTC. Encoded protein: CASSMGGSVYGYTF.

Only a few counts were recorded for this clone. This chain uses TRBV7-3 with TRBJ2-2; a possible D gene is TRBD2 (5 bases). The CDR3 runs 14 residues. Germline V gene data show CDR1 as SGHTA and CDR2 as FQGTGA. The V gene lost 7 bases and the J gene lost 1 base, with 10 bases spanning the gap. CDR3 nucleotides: TGTGCCAGCAAGAAAAGCGGGAACACCGGGGAGCTGTTTTTT. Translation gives CASKKSGNTGELFF.

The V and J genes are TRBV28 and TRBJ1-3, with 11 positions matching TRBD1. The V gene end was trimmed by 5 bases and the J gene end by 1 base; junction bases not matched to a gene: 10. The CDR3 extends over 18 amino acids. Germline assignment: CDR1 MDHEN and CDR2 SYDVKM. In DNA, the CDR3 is TGTGCCAGCAGTCCAGGGGACAGGGGGTTAACTTCTGGAAACACCATATATTTT. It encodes CASSPGDRGLTSGNTIYF.

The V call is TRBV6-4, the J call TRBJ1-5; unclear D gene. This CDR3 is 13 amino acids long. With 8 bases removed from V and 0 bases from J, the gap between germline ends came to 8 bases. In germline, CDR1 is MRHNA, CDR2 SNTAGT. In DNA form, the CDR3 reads TGTGCCAGCTTTCCAGGTAGCAATCAGCCCCAGCATTTT. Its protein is CASFPGSNQPQHF.

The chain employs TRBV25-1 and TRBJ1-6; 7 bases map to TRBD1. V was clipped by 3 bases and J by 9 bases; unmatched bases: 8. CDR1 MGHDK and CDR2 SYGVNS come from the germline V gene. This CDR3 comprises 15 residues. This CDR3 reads CASSDPAQGTSPLHF. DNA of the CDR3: TGTGCCAGCAGTGATCCTGCACAGGGGACTTCACCCCTCCACTTT.

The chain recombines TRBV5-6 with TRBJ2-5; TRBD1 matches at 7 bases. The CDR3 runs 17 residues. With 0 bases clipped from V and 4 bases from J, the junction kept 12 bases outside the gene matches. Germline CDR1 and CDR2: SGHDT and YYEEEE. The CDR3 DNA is TGTGCCAGCAGCTTGGTTGGAGAAACCAGGGGGATAGAGACCCAGTACTTC. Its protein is CASSLVGETRGIETQYF.

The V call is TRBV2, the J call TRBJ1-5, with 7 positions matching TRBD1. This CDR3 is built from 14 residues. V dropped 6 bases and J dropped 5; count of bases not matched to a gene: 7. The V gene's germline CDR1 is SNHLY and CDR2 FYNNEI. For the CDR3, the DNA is TGTGCCAGCAGCATGACAGGGACCGATCAGCCCCAGCATTTT. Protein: CASSMTGTDQPQHF.

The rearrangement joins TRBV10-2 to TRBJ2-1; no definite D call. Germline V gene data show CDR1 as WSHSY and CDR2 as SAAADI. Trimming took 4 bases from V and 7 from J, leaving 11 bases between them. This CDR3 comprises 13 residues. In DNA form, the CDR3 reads TGCGCCAGCAGTGTCGGTAGCTGGAATGAGCAGTTCTTC. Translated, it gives CASSVGSWNEQFF.

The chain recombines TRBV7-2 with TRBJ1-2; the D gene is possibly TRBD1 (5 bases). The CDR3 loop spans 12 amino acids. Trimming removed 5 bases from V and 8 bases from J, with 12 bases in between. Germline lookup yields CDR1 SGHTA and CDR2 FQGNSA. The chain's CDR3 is CASSPDSWGYTF. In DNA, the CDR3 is TGTGCCAGCAGCCCCGACAGCTGGGGCTACACCTTC.

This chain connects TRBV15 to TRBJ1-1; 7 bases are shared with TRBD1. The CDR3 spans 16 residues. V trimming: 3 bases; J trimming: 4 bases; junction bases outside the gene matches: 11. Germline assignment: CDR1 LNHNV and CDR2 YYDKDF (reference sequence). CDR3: CATSRITGVGPTEAFF. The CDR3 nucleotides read TGTGCCACCAGCAGGATAACAGGGGTCGGACCCACTGAAGCTTTCTTT. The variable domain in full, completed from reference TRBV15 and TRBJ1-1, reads DAMVIQNPRYQVTQFGKPVTLSCSQTLNHNVMYWYQQKSSQAPKLLFHYYDKDFNNEADTPDNFQSRRPNTSFCFLDIRSPGLGDTAMYLCATSRITGVGPTEAFFGQGTRLTVV.

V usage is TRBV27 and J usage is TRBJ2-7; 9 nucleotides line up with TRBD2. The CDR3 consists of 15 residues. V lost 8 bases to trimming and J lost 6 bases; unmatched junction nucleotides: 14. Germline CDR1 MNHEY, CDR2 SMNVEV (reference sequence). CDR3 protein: CASRLAGELPGEQYF. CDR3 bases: TGTGCCAGCCGATTAGCGGGGGAATTGCCGGGCGAGCAGTACTTC.

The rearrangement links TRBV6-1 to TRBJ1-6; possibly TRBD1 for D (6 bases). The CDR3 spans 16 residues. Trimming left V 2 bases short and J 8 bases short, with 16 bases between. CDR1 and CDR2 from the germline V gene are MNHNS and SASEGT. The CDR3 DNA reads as TGTGCCAGCAGTGAAATACTCACAGGGTCGGATTCACCCCTCCACTTT. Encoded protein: CASSEILTGSDSPLHF.